The T cell receptor (beta chain) under discussion was sequenced for a study of T cells in Graves' hyperthyroidism and ophthalmopathy. Across the study: Pretreatment peripheral blood was obtained at initial diagnosis.

About this clonotype itself: Its antigen is not identified.

The germline CDR1 and CDR2 sequences are MNHEY and SVGAGI. The CDR3 is 14 amino acids. Trimming removed 5 bases from V and 7 bases from J; junction bases left unmatched: 10. Authors of the study amplified TCR beta CDR3 regions from RNA transcripts. TCR CDR3 underwent first-round RT-PCR with the HTBI primer set. TCRdb fed the multiplex PCR reads into MiXCR, producing one record per CDR3 protein. The table lists about 610,000 distinct CDR3 sequences, under 15% of them singletons. Patients with ophthalmopathy all had a Clinical Activity Score of at least 3, a NOSPECS grade of at least 4 and duration under 3 months. Those patients with uncontrolled infection, other autoimmune disease, pregnancy or lactation were excluded. Findings and caveats of the study: Blood also showed most of the thyroid clonotypes that were expanded above 0.001.

The chain recombines TRBV6-5 with TRBJ2-7; 8 bases map to TRBD2. Sequencing was done on a sample of blood. This receptor was taken from a woman in her 40s with Graves' ophthalmopathy. CDR3 nucleotide sequence: TGTGCCAGCAGTAACACGGGGGGCGGGAGGGAGCAGTACTTC. It is translated as CASSNTGGGREQYF.